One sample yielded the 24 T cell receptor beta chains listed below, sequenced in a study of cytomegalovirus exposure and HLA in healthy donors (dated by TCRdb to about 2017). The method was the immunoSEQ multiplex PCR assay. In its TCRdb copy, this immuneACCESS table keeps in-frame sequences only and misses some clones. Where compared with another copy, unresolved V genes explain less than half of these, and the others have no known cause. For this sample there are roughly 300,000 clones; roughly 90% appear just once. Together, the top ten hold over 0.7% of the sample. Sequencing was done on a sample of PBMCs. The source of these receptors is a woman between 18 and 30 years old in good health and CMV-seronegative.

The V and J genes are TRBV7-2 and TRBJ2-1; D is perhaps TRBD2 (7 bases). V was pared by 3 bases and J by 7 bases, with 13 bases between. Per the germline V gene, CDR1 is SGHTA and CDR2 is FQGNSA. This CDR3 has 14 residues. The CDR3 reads CASSLGGASNEQFF. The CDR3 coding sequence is TGTGCCAGCAGCTTGGGGGGGGCTTCGAATGAGCAGTTCTTC. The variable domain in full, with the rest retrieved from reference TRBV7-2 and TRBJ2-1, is GAGVSQSPSNKVTEKGKDVELRCDPISGHTALYWYRQSLGQGLEFLIYFQGNSAPDKSGLPSDRFSAERTGGSVSTLTIQRTQQEDSAVYLCASSLGGASNEQFFGPGTRLTVL.

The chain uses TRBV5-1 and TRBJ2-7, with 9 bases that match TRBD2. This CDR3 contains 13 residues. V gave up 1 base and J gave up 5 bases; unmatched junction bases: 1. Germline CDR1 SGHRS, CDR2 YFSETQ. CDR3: CASSLRLADEQYF. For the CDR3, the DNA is TGCGCCAGCAGCTTGAGACTAGCGGACGAGCAGTACTTC. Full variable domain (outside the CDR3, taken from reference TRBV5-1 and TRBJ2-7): KAGVTQTPRYLIKTRGQQVTLSCSPISGHRSVSWYQQTPGQGLQFLFEYFSETQRNKGNFPGRFSGRQFSNSRSEMNVSTLELGDSALYLCASSLRLADEQYFGPGTRLTVT.

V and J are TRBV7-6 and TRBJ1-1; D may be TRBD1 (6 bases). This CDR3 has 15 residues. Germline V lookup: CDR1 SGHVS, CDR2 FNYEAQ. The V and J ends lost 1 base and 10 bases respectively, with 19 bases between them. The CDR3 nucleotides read TGTGCCAGCAGCTTAGGGCAGGGGATACAACCGGGAGCTTTCTTT. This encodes CASSLGQGIQPGAFF.

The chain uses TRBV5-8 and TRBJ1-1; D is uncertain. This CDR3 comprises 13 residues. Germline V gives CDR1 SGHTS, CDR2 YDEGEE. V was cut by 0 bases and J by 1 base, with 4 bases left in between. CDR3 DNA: TGTGCCAGCAGCTTGGGTCGGAACACTGAAGCTTTCTTT. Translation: CASSLGRNTEAFF.

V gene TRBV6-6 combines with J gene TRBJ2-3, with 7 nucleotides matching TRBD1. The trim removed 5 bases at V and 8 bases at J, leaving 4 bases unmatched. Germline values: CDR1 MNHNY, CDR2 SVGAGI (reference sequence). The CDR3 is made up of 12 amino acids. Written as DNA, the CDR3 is TGTGCCAGCAGTAGGACAGGTCCTACGCAGTATTTT. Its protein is CASSRTGPTQYF.

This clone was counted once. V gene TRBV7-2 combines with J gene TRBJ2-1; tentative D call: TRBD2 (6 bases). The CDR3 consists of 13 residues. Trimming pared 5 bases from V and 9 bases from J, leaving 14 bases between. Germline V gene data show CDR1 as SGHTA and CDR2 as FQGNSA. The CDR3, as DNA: TGTGCCAGCAGCCTGGGACTTCCGACTGAGCAGTTCTTC. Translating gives CASSLGLPTEQFF.

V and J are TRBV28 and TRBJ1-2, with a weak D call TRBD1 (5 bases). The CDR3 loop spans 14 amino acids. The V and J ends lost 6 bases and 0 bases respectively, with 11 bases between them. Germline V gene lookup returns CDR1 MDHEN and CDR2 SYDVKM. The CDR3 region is CASRWGRANYGYTF. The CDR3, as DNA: TGTGCCAGCAGGTGGGGCAGAGCTAACTATGGCTACACCTTC.

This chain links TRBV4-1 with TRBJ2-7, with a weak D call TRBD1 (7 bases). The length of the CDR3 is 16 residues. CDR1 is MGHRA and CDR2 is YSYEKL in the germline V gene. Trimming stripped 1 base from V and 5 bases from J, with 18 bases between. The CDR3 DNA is TGCGCCAGCAGCCAAGCCACGCGGAGGGGGCGCCACGAGCAGTACTTC. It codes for CASSQATRRGRHEQYF.

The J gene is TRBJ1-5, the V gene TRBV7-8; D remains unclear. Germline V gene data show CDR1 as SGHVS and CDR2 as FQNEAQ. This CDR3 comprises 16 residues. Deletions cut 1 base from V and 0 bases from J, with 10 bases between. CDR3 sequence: CASSLVEVYSNQPQHF. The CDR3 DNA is TGTGCCAGCAGCTTAGTGGAGGTCTATAGCAATCAGCCCCAGCATTTT. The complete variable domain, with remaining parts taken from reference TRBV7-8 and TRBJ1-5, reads GAGVSQSPRYKVAKRGQDVALRCDPISGHVSLFWYQQALGQGPEFLTYFQNEAQLDKSGLPSDRFFAERPEGSVSTLKIQRTQQEDSAVYLCASSLVEVYSNQPQHFGDGTRLSIL.

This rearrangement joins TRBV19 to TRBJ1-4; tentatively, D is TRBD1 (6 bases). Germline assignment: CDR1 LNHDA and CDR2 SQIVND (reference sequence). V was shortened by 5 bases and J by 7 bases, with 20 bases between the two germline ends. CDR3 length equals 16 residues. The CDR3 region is CASSPEYRDRGEKLFF. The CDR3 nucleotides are TGTGCCAGTAGTCCTGAATACAGGGACCGGGGTGAAAAACTGTTTTTT.

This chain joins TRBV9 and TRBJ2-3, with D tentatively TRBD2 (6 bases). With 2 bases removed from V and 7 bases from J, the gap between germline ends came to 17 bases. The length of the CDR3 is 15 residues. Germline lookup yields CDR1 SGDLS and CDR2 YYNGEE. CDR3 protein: CASSVGGTGRYTQYF. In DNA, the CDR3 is TGTGCCAGCAGCGTCGGCGGCACCGGGAGATATACGCAGTATTTT.

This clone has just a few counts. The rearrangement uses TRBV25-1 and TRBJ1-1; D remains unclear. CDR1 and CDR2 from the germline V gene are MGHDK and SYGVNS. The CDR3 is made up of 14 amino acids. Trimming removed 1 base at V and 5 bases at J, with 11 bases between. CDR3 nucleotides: TGTGCCAGCAGTGAATTCGAGGGTTGGACTGAAGCTTTCTTT. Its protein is CASSEFEGWTEAFF.

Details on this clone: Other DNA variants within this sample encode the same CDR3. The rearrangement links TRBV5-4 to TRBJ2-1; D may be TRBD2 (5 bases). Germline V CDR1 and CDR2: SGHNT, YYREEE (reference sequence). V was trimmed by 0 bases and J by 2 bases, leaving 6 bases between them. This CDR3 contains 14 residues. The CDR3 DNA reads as TGTGCCAGCAGCTTGGCCGGGGCCTACAATGAGCAGTTCTTC. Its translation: CASSLAGAYNEQFF. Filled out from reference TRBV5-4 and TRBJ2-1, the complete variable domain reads ETGVTQSPTHLIKTRGQQVTLRCSSQSGHNTVSWYQQALGQGPQFIFQYYREEENGRGNFPPRFSGLQFPNYSSELNVNALELDDSALYLCASSLAGAYNEQFFGPGTRLTVL.

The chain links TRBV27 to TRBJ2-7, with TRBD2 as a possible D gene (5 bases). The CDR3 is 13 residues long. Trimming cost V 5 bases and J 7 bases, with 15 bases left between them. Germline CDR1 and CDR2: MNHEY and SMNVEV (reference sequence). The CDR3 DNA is TGTGCCAGCAGTCGGACCACCTCGGGGGAGCAGTACTTC. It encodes CASSRTTSGEQYF.

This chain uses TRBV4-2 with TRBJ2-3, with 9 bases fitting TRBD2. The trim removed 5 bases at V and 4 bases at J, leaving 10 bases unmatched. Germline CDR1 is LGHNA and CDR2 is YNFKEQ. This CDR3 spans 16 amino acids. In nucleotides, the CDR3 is TGTGCCAGCAGCTCCCCCGAGCGGGAGGCATCAGATACGCAGTATTTT. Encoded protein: CASSSPEREASDTQYF.

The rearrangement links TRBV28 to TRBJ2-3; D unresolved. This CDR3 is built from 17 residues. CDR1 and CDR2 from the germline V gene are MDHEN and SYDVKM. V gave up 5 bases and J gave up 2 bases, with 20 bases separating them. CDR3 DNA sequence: TGTGCCAGCAGTCCAGTCGGTAGGCGGCTGGACACAGATACGCAGTATTTT. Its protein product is CASSPVGRRLDTDTQYF.

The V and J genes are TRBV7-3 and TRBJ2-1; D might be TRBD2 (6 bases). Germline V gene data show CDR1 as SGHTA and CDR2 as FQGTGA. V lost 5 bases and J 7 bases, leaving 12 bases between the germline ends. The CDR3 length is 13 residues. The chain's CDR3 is CASSPQDYNEQFF. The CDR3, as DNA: TGTGCCAGCAGCCCACAGGACTATAATGAGCAGTTCTTC.

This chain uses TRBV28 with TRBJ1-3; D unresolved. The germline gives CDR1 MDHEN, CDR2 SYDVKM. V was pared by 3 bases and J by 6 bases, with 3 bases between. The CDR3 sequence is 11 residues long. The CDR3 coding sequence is TGTGCCAGCAGTTTGGCAAACACCATATATTTT. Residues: CASSLANTIYF.

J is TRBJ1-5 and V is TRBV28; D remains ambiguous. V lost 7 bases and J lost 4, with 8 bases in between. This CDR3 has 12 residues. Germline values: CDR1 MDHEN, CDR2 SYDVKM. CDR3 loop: CASTGINQPQHF. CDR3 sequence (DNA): TGTGCCAGCACGGGTATTAATCAGCCCCAGCATTTT.

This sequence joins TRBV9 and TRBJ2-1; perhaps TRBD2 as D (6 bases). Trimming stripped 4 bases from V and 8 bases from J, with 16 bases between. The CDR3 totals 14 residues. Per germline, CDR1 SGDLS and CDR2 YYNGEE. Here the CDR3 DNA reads TGTGCCAGCAGCTCCCGTCGGGAGTTCGATGAGCAGTTCTTC. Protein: CASSSRREFDEQFF. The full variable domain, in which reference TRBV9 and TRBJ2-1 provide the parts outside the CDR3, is DSGVTQTPKHLITATGQRVTLRCSPRSGDLSVYWYQQSLDQGLQFLIQYYNGEERAKGNILERFSAQQFPDLHSELNLSSLELGDSALYFCASSSRREFDEQFFGPGTRLTVL.

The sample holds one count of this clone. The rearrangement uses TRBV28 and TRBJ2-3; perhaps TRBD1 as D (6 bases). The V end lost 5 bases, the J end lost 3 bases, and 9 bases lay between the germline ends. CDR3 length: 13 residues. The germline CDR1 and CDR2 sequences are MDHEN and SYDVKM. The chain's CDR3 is CASSGRGTDTQYF. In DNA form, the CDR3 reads TGTGCCAGCAGTGGCAGGGGTACAGATACGCAGTATTTT.

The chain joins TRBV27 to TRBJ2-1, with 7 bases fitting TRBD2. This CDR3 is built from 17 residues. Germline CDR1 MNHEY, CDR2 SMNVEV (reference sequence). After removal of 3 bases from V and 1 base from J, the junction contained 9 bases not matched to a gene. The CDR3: CASSLGQRGPSYNEQFF. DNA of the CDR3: TGTGCCAGCAGTTTGGGCCAGCGGGGCCCTTCCTACAATGAGCAGTTCTTC.

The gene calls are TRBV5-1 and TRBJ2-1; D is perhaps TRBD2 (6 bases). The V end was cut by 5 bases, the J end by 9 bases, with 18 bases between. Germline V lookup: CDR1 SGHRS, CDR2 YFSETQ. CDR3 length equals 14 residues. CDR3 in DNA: TGCGCCAGCAGATCTAGCGCCAGGCCCACTGAGCAGTTCTTC. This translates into CASRSSARPTEQFF.

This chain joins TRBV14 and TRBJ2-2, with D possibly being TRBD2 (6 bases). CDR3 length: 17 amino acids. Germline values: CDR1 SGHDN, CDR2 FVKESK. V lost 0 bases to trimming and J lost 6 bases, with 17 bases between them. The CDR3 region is CASSQDRRGRAAGELFF. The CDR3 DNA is TGTGCCAGCAGCCAAGATCGGAGGGGTCGTGCGGCCGGGGAGCTGTTTTTT.